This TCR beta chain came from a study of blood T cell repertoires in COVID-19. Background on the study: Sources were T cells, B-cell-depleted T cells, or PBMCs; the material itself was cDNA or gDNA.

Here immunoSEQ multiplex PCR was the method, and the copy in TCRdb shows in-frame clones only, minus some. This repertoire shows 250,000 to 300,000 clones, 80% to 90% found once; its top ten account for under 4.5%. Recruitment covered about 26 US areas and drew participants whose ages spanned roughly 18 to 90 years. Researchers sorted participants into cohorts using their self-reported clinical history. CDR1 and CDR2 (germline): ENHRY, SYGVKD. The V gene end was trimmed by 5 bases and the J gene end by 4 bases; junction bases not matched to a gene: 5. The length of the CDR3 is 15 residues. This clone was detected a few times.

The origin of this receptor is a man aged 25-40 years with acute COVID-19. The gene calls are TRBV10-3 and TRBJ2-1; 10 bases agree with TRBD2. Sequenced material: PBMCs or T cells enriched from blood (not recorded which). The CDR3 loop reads CAISLAGDPYNEQFF. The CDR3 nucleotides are TGTGCCATCAGTCTAGCGGGAGATCCGTACAATGAGCAGTTCTTC.